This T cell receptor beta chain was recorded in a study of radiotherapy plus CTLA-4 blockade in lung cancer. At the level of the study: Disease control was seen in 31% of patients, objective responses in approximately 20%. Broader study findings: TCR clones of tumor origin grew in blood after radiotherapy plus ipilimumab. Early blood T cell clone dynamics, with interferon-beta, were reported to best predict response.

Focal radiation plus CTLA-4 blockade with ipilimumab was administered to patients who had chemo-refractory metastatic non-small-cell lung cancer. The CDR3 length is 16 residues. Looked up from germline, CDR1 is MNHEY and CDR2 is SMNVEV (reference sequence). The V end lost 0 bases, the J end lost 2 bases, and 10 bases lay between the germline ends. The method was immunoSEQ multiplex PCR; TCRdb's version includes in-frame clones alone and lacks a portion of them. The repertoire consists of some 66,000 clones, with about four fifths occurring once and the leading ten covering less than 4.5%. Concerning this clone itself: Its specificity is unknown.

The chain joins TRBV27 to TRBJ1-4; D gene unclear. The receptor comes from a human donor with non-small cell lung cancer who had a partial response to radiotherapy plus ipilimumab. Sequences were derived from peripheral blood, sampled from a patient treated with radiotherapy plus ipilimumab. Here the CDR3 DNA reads TGTGCCAGCAGTTTATCCTCGGGGTGGACTAATGAAAAACTGTTTTTT. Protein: CASSLSSGWTNEKLFF.